The T cell receptor beta chain described here comes from a study of T cells in women clearing cervical HPV infection. Produced via immunoSEQ multiplex PCR; TCRdb's table is partial and in-frame only. This table holds 30,000 or so clones. About this clone: Its antigen is unidentified. The read gets to within 3 residues of the CDR3 end, and the germline J gene fills in the rest.

Overall study results and limits: CIN3+ cases had significantly higher TCR repertoire richness than controls, but evenness did not differ.

This CDR3 spans 14 amino acids. The germline V gene has CDR1 SGHVS and CDR2 FQNEAQ. The V and J ends lost 1 base and 0 bases respectively, with 5 bases between them. The sample comprised blood buffy coat. The receptor's source is a woman aged 18 to 75 with a cervical HPV16 infection that either progressed to CIN3+ or cleared (not recorded which). The J gene is TRBJ2-3, the V gene TRBV7-8, with a weak D call TRBD2 (5 bases). CDR3 bases read: TGTGCCAGCAGCTTAGGGACTAGCACAGATACG. Translation: CASSLGTSTDT. The CDR3 in its entirety is CASSLGTSTDTQYF.